The following is a TCR beta chain sequence with its context. Antigen specificity is unknown. V was trimmed by 0 bases and J by 4 bases, leaving 19 bases between them. The CDR3 sequence is 17 residues long. The germline V gene encodes CDR1 SGHNT and CDR2 YYREEE (reference sequence). The source of the sample is a study of shared clonotypes between healthy human individuals. Study-level results: It was only blood that was sampled, and tissue repertoires likely differ. What limited the represented genetic and exposure-history diversity was the small number of donors.

Every one of the donors was a Caucasian adult that lived in Nashville, Tennessee. Some clones are missing from TCRdb's copy, which holds only in-frame ones; the method was immunoSEQ multiplex PCR. Among 2 million to 2.5 million clones, under 95% were seen once, and the ten largest hold about 0.34%. The clonotype was recovered from a man aged 18 to 35 in good health. Some clones in this sample may be carry-over from other donors' samples. V usage is TRBV5-4 and J usage is TRBJ1-2; TRBD1 might be the D (5 bases). The sequenced sample was naive CD4+ T cells from PBMCs. Subset noted: CD45RA+ positively selected. This CDR3 is CASSLEGGATRAYGYTF. The CDR3 DNA is TGTGCCAGCAGCTTGGAAGGAGGGGCGACCAGGGCCTATGGCTACACCTTC.